The clone carrying this TCR beta chain was counted once. Its cognate antigen is unknown. This CDR3 region has 15 residues. The trim removed 2 bases at V and 0 bases at J, leaving 2 bases unmatched. Germline V CDR1 and CDR2: MGHRA, YSYEKL. These data belong to a study of T cell responses to AZD1222 COVID-19 vaccine. Across the whole study: Second-dose intervals near 4 or 12 weeks were combined.

Some clones are missing from TCRdb's copy, which holds only in-frame ones; the method was immunoSEQ multiplex PCR. The top ten clones hold about 48% of a sample with 30,000 to 35,000 clones, approximately 91% of them seen once. Points from the study as a whole: Most donors were white British, females outnumbered males, and clonal diversity was possibly underestimated.

The rearrangement joins TRBV4-1 to TRBJ2-7, with TRBD2 identical over 9 bases. The sequencing here drew on peripheral blood, taken on day 0 of AZD1222 vaccination. This sequence was found in an adult in good health. The CDR3 bases are TGCGCCAGCAGCCAAATAGCGGGGGTCTCCTACGAGCAGTACTTC. Translating gives CASSQIAGVSYEQYF.